This paragraph covers one T cell receptor (beta chain) sequence. TCRdb keeps only in-frame clones here, not all; method: immunoSEQ multiplex PCR. The sample carries roughly 100,000 clones, about 92% recorded once. This sample was taken from a study of blood T cell repertoires in COVID-19. Looking at the study overall: T cells, B-cell-depleted T cells, or PBMCs provided the cDNA or gDNA that served as material.

The specimen sequenced was peripheral blood. The TCR originated in a woman at least 80 years old in a cohort sampled during active COVID-19.

The CDR3 is CAISDPTSGNSYEQYF. The CDR3, as DNA: TGTGCCATCAGTGACCCGACTAGCGGGAACTCCTACGAGCAGTACTTC. The gene calls are TRBV10-3 and TRBJ2-7; 11 nucleotides agree with TRBD2. Germline V lookup: CDR1 ENHRY, CDR2 SYGVKD. V lost 3 bases, J lost 0 bases, and 4 bases stayed unmatched. This CDR3 spans 16 amino acids.